A single sample gave rise to the 2 T cell receptor beta chains below, sequenced in a study of blood T cell repertoires in COVID-19. The assay was immunoSEQ multiplex PCR, and TCRdb's table has in-frame clones only and misses some. The repertoire holds roughly 250,000 clones, with 75% to 90% as singletons. Sequenced: PBMCs or T cells enriched from blood (not recorded which). Receptors originate from a woman aged 40 to 50 with acute COVID-19.

This clone was seen only a few times. This rearrangement joins TRBV3-1 (or the pseudogene TRBV3-2) to TRBJ2-5; D is perhaps TRBD1 (5 bases). Trimming cost V 6 bases and J 4 bases, with 9 bases left between them. Germline CDR1 and CDR2: LGHDT and YNNKEL (reference sequence). The CDR3 covers 12 residues. CDR3 loop: CASRGLGETQYF. CDR3 nucleotide sequence: TGTGCCAGCAGGGGGCTAGGAGAGACCCAGTACTTC.

The V call is TRBV10-3, the J call TRBJ2-3; 9 nucleotides line up with TRBD1. J lost 3 bases, V lost 6 bases, and 4 bases had no gene match. This CDR3 comprises 14 residues. Germline values: CDR1 ENHRY, CDR2 SYGVKD. The CDR3 loop is CAISRDRETDTQYF. CDR3 sequence (DNA): TGTGCCATCAGCCGGGACAGGGAAACAGATACGCAGTATTTT.